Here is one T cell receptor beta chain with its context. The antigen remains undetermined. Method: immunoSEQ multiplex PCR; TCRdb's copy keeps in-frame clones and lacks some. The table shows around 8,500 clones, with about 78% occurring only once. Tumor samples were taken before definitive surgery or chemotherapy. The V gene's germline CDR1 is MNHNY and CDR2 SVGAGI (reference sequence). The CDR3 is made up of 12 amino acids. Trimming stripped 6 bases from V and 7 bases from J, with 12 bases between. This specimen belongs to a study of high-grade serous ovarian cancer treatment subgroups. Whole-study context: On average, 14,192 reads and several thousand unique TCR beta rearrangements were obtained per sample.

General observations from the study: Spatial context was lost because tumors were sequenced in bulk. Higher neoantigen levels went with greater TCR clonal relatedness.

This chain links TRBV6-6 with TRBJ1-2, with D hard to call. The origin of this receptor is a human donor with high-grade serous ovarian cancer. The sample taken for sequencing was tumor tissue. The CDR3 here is CASRTPRGGYTF. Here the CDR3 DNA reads TGTGCCAGCAGAACCCCTCGAGGTGGCTACACCTTC.